A few counts support the clone carrying this TCR beta chain. The antigen is not known. Unfractionated whole blood yielded the extracted total RNA. The library tagged each cDNA molecule with unique molecular identifiers. Original data processing: The number of TCRs in each sample had a median of roughly 100,000 and spanned about 23,224 to 690,600. TCRdb re-called the 5' RACE reads through MiXCR, storing one row per CDR3 protein. TCRdb's processing, not the authors', yielded these V and J calls. The data contain tens of thousands of distinct CDR3 sequences, about 16% of them seen just once; the ten biggest clones take up about 6.8%. This record belongs to a study of human T cells and chemical hapten exposure. Study-level information: There were per-sample TCR yield variations, arising mainly from small pooled library volume differences.

Whole-study findings and limits: No change in TCRs above 1 in 1000 frequency was produced by DPC sensitization.

The TCR comes from a female donor in good health.

This CDR3 reads CASSYNRRRGRWSYEQYF. DNA of the CDR3: TGTGCCAGCAGTTATAACCGCCGGCGGGGGCGTTGGAGCTACGAGCAGTACTTC. The chain carries TRBV6-2 or TRBV6-3 and TRBJ2-7; TRBD2 is a possible D gene (7 bases). CDR3 length: 18 residues. The germline V and J ends were trimmed by 3 bases and 3 bases, with 24 bases remaining between them. Germline V lookup: CDR1 MNHEY, CDR2 SVGEGT.